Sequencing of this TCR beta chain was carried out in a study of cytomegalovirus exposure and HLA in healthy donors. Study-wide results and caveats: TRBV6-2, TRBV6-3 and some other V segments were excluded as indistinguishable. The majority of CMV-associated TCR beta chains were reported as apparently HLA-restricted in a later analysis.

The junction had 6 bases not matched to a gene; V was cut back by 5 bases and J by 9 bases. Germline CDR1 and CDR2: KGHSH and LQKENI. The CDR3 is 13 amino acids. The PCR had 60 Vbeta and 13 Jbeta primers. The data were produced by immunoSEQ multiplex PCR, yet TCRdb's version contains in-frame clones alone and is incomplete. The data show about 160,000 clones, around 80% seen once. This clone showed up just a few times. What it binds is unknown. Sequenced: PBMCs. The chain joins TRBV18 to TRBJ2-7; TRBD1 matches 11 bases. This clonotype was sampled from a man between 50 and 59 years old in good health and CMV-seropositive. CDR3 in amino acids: CASSRGQGEGQYV. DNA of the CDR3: TGTGCCAGCTCAAGGGGACAGGGGGAGGGGCAGTACGTC.